This is a list of T cell receptor beta chains from one sample in a study of blood T cell repertoires in COVID-19. Repertoires were generated with immunoSEQ multiplex PCR, while TCRdb's copy carries only in-frame clones and drops some. Among about 220,000 clones listed, roughly 88% were seen once. Sequencing input: peripheral blood. Every receptor here comes from a man aged 50-59 years with active or convalescent COVID-19. The CDR3 runs from the conserved cysteine through the conserved F or W. The D gene is left open where the match is weak. The size entry is marked missing in some rows and otherwise reads once, few, many or a size class.

>TRBJ2-3|.|TRBV20-1|.
CSASRDISTDTQYF
TGCAGTGCTAGTAGGGACATTAGCACAGATACGCAGTATTTT
>TRBJ1-2|.|TRBV27|TRBD1
CASSPIDRATYGYTF
TGTGCCAGCAGTCCTATAGACAGGGCCACCTATGGCTACACCTTC
>TRBJ1-2|.|TRBV18|TRBD1
CASSPGQGAVYGYTF
TGTGCCAGCTCGCCGGGACAGGGGGCCGTCTATGGCTACACCTTC
>TRBJ2-3|.|TRBV5-1|TRBD1
CASSHWRGSVWTGTMHTDTQYF
TGCGCCAGCAGCCATTGGCGCGGATCGGTTTGGACAGGAACGATGCACACAGATACGCAGTATTTT
>TRBJ1-5|.|TRBV5-5|TRBD1
CASSLFRTGSSQPQHF
TGTGCCAGCAGCTTGTTCAGGACAGGGAGTAGTCAGCCCCAGCATTTT
>TRBJ2-5|.|TRBV7-3|.
CASSWTGGETQYF
TGTGCCAGCAGTTGGACAGGAGGGGAGACCCAGTACTTC
>TRBJ2-2|once|TRBV5-6|TRBD2
CASSPVGKREANTGELFF
TGTGCCAGCAGCCCGGTGGGCAAGCGGGAAGCGAACACCGGGGAGCTGTTTTTT
>TRBJ1-1|.|TRBV5-1|.
CASSLANMNTEAFF
TGCGCCAGCAGCTTGGCAAACATGAACACTGAAGCTTTCTTT
>TRBJ2-7|.|TRBV19|.
CASSITMRYEQYF
TGTGCCAGTAGTATCACCATGAGGTACGAGCAGTACTTC
>TRBJ2-7|.|TRBV7-2|TRBD2
CASSLGIAGGGLGEQYF
TGTGCCAGCAGCTTAGGGATAGCGGGAGGGGGATTGGGCGAGCAGTACTTC
>TRBJ2-5|.|TRBV4-1|.
CASSQHPGGSGQETQYF
TGCGCCAGCAGCCAACACCCCGGGGGTAGCGGCCAAGAGACCCAGTACTTC
>TRBJ2-5|.|TRBV29-1|TRBD1
CSVYRGPQETQYF
TGCAGCGTTTACAGGGGGCCCCAAGAGACCCAGTACTTC
>TRBJ2-5|.|TRBV9|.
CASSVESSTETQYF
TGTGCCAGCAGCGTAGAAAGTAGCACCGAGACCCAGTACTTC
>TRBJ2-5|.|TRBV6-5|TRBD1
CASTHRDRGRETQYF
TGTGCCAGCACTCACCGGGACAGGGGTCGTGAGACCCAGTACTTC
>TRBJ1-5|.|TRBV7-2|.
CASSLAASSNQPQHF
TGTGCCAGCAGCCTGGCCGCTTCTAGCAATCAGCCCCAGCATTTT
>TRBJ2-1|.|TRBV27|.
CASSQRLGTYEQFF
TGTGCCAGCAGTCAAAGACTAGGGACCTATGAGCAGTTCTTC
>TRBJ2-3|.|TRBV2|.
CASSVADTQYF
TGTGCCAGCAGCGTAGCAGATACGCAGTATTTT
>TRBJ2-3|many|TRBV12-3/TRBV12-4|.
CASSFFPDTQYF
TGTGCCAGCAGTTTCTTTCCAGATACGCAGTATTTT
>TRBJ2-5|.|TRBV7-2|.
CASSLVSGVIVGTQYF
TGTGCCAGCAGCTTAGTGTCGGGGGTCATAGTGGGGACCCAGTACTTC
>TRBJ2-5|once|TRBV29-1|TRBD1
CSVDGDRGQETQYF
TGCAGCGTTGATGGCGACAGGGGCCAAGAGACCCAGTACTTC
>TRBJ1-1|.|TRBV4-3|.
CASSQGKGGTSEAFF
TGCGCCAGCAGCCAAGGGAAGGGGGGGACATCTGAAGCTTTCTTT
>TRBJ1-4|many|TRBV2|TRBD1
CASSLGQGEKLFF
TGTGCCAGCAGTCTGGGACAGGGGGAAAAACTGTTTTTT
>TRBJ1-2|.|TRBV28|TRBD1
CASSWGTEQFGYTF
TGTGCCAGCAGTTGGGGGACAGAACAATTTGGCTACACCTTC
>TRBJ2-3|.|TRBV5-1|TRBD2
CASSFSGGAADTQYF
TGCGCCAGCAGCTTTAGCGGGGGGGCCGCTGATACGCAGTATTTT
>TRBJ2-5|once|TRBV11-2|TRBD1
CASRENRGRETQYF
TGTGCCAGCAGGGAGAACAGGGGGCGGGAGACCCAGTACTTC
>TRBJ2-7|.|TRBV6-2/TRBV6-3|TRBD2
CASSYSRAGYYEQYF
TGTGCCAGCAGTTACTCTCGAGCGGGGTATTACGAGCAGTACTTC
>TRBJ2-7|.|TRBV11-2|.
CASSFRQTLREQYF
TGTGCCAGCAGCTTTAGGCAGACTCTACGCGAGCAGTACTTC
>TRBJ2-5|.|TRBV11-2|TRBD1
CASSLAGQGPGTQYF
TGTGCCAGCAGCTTAGCAGGACAGGGGCCGGGGACCCAGTACTTC
>TRBJ2-1|few|TRBV12-3/TRBV12-4|TRBD2
CASSTSGAEQFF
TGTGCCAGCAGTACTAGCGGGGCTGAGCAGTTCTTC
>TRBJ2-5|.|TRBV18|.
CASSHSSVMAETQYF
TGTGCCAGCTCACATTCTAGCGTTATGGCAGAGACCCAGTACTTC
>TRBJ2-2|.|TRBV2|TRBD1
CASRGQAESGELFF
TGTGCCAGCAGGGGACAGGCGGAGTCCGGGGAGCTGTTTTTT
>TRBJ1-6|.|TRBV10-3|TRBD1
CASKTGFDSPLHF
TGTGCCAGCAAGACAGGGTTTGATTCACCCCTCCACTTT
>TRBJ1-1|few|TRBV7-2|.
CASSRFGSDEAFF
TGTGCCAGCAGCCGTTTCGGGTCAGATGAAGCTTTCTTT
>TRBJ1-5|.|TRBV6-5|.
CASSYELNQPQHF
TGTGCCAGCAGTTATGAGCTCAATCAGCCCCAGCATTTT
>TRBJ2-7|.|TRBV20-1|TRBD2
CSASLAGNEQYF
TGCAGTGCTAGTTTAGCGGGAAACGAGCAGTACTTC
>TRBJ2-3|few|TRBV9|.
CASSVEVRSDTQYF
TGTGCCAGCAGCGTAGAGGTCAGGTCAGATACGCAGTATTTT
>TRBJ1-6|.|TRBV6-5|.
CASSYQGGDNSPLHF
TGTGCCAGCAGTTACCAAGGGGGGGATAATTCACCCCTCCACTTT
>TRBJ2-3|.|TRBV7-2|.
CASSPSSATQYF
TGTGCCAGCAGCCCAAGTAGCGCCACGCAGTATTTT
>TRBJ2-7|.|TRBV4-3|.
CASSQDRSRTFEEQYF
TGCGCCAGCAGCCAAGATAGAAGCCGCACGTTCGAGGAGCAGTACTTC
>TRBJ2-3|.|TRBV6-1|TRBD1
CASSVRTGGFTDTQYF
TGTGCCAGCAGTGTGCGGACAGGGGGATTCACAGATACGCAGTATTTT
>TRBJ1-2|.|TRBV5-5|TRBD1
CASSLISGRGNYGYTF
TGTGCCAGCAGCTTGATTTCGGGCAGGGGGAACTATGGCTACACCTTC
>TRBJ1-5|.|TRBV6-2/TRBV6-3|.
CASSLDRFRVFFNQPQHF
TGTGCCAGCAGTCTAGACAGGTTCAGGGTTTTCTTCAATCAGCCCCAGCATTTT
>TRBJ2-7|.|TRBV7-2|.
CASSLDGATYEQYF
TGTGCCAGCAGCCTAGATGGGGCAACCTACGAGCAGTACTTC
>TRBJ1-4|.|TRBV5-1|TRBD1
CASSLGQGATNEKLFF
TGCGCCAGCAGCCTGGGACAGGGAGCAACTAATGAAAAACTGTTTTTT
>TRBJ1-1|.|TRBV10-2|TRBD1
CASSEFSPLQGEAFF
TGCGCCAGCAGTGAGTTCTCCCCGCTACAGGGGGAAGCTTTCTTT
>TRBJ1-2|once|TRBV19|.
CASSMERALYGYTF
TGTGCCAGTAGTATGGAGAGAGCCCTCTATGGCTACACCTTC